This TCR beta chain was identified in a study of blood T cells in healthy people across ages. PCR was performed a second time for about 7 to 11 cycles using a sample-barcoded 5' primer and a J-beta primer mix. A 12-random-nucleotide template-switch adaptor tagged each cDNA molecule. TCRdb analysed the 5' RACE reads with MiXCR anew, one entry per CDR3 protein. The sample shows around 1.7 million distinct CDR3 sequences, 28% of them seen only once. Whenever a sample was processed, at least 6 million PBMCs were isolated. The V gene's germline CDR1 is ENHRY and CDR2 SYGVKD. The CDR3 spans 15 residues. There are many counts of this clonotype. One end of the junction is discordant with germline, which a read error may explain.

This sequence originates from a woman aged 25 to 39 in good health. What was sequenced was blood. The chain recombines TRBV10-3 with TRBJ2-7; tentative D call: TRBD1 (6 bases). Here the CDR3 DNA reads TGTGCCATCAGTGGTTCAGGGGCTGTCTCCTACGGGCAGTACTTC. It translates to CAISGSGAVSYGQYF.